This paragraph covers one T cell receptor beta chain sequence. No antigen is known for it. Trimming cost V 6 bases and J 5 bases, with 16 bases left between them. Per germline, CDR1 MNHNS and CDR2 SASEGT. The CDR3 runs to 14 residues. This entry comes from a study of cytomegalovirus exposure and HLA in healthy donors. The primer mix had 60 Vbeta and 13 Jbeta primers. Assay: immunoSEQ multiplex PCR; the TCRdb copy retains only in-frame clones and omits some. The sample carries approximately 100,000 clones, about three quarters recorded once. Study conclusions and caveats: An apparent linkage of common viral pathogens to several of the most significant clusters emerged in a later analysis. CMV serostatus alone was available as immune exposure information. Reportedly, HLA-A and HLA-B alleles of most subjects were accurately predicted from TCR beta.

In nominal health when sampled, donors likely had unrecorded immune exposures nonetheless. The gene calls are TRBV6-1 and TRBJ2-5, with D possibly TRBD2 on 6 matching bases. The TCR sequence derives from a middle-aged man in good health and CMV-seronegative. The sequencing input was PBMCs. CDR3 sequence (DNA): TGTGCCAGCAGCGCCGGCGGGGCCGGGGAGACCCAGTACTTC. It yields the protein CASSAGGAGETQYF.